Here is one T cell receptor (beta chain) with its context. All enrollees were about 18 to 89 years old and from approximately 24 US areas. Clinical histories supplied by participants themselves formed the basis of cohort assignment. This specimen comes from a study of blood T cell repertoires in COVID-19. The overall study: PBMCs, B-cell-depleted T cells, or T cells were the source of the cDNA or gDNA that made up the material.

TCRdb's copy holds only in-frame clones and misses some; the assay was immunoSEQ multiplex PCR. The sample shows 220,000 or so clones, approximately 83% of them seen only once. The V gene lost 5 bases and the J gene lost 7 bases, with 29 bases spanning the gap. The length of the CDR3 is 18 residues. Germline CDR1 SGHVS, CDR2 FQNEAQ. The sample taken for sequencing was PBMCs or T cells enriched from blood (not recorded which). The chain recombines TRBV7-8 with TRBJ1-2; tentative D call: TRBD1 (5 bases). The sequence derives from a woman aged 60-75 years who had recovered from COVID-19. The DNA of the CDR3 is TGTGCCAGCAGCACCACCCCCGGTAGTAGGGGCCTACACCTTGGCTACACCTTC. Translation: CASSTTPGSRGLHLGYTF. The variable domain in full, completed from reference TRBV7-8 and TRBJ1-2, reads GAGVSQSPRYKVAKRGQDVALRCDPISGHVSLFWYQQALGQGPEFLTYFQNEAQLDKSGLPSDRFFAERPEGSVSTLKIQRTQQEDSAVYLCASSTTPGSRGLHLGYTFGSGTRLTVV.